This TCR beta chain was observed in a study of blood T cell repertoires in COVID-19. Clones were sequenced by immunoSEQ multiplex PCR, and TCRdb holds only the in-frame ones, with some missing. The data hold about 410,000 clones, with less than 95% observed a single time. This CDR3 comprises 13 residues. Germline loops: CDR1 SGHNT, CDR2 YYREEE (reference sequence). Between the trimmed V and J ends, which lost 2 bases and 5 bases, there was a span of 8 bases. The chain links TRBV5-4 to TRBJ2-1; D is undetermined. The sequenced sample was PBMCs or T cells enriched from blood (not recorded which). This sequence was found in a man younger than 30 who had recovered from COVID-19. The CDR3 protein is CASSFVFNNEQFF. The CDR3, as DNA: TGTGCCAGCAGCTTTGTTTTTAACAATGAGCAGTTCTTC.